A selection of T cell receptor beta chains follows, all from one sample in a study of regulatory T cells in long-lasting Graves disease. MiXCR, applied by TCRdb to the multiplex PCR reads, yields one record per CDR3 protein. The repertoire holds about 430,000 distinct CDR3 sequences, with around a fifth as singletons. This material consisted of peripheral blood mononuclear cells (PBMCs), taken when the disease was refractory, from a patient treated with antithyroid drugs. The origin of the receptors is a female donor with Graves disease. Each CDR3 is given with its conserved first and last residue. A D gene is named only where the DNA matches it firmly. Not all rows give a size; the values are once, few, many and, for expanded clones, a class.

J gene	clone size	V gene	D gene	CDR3 protein	CDR3 DNA
TRBJ2-5	many	TRBV6-1	-	CASSEVSAQETQYF	TGTGCCAGCAGTGAAGTGTCAGCCCAAGAGACCCAGTACTTC
TRBJ1-4	few	TRBV11-3	-	CASSLEGVCEKLFF	TGTGCCAGCAGCTTAGAAGGGGTTTGCGAAAAACTGTTTTTT
TRBJ1-4	many	TRBV3-1	-	CASSQGFYPNEKLFF	TGTGCCAGCAGCCAAGGTTTTTATCCTAATGAAAAACTGTTTTTT
TRBJ2-5	few	TRBV20-1	-	CSGGSGETQYF	TGCAGCGGAGGGTCGGGGGAGACCCAGTACTTC
TRBJ1-2	many	TRBV6-2/TRBV6-3	-	CASSPGTNYGYTF	TGTGCCAGCAGCCCCGGGACAAACTATGGCTACACCTTC
TRBJ1-5	few	TRBV6-1	-	CASSEWGDHQPQHF	TGTGCCAGCAGTGAATGGGGGGACCACCAGCCCCAGCATTTT
TRBJ1-4	-	TRBV29-1	-	CSVRTSEKLFF	TGCAGCGTCCGCACCAGTGAAAAACTGTTTTTT
TRBJ1-5	few	TRBV20-1	-	CSAKGGNSNQPQHF	TGCAGTGCTAAAGGGGGAAATAGCAATCAGCCCCAGCATTTT
TRBJ1-2	-	TRBV11-2	-	CASAQITGPLGGYTF	TGTGCCAGCGCCCAGATAACAGGGCCCCTGGGGGGCTACACCTTC
TRBJ2-7	many	TRBV12-3/TRBV12-4	-	CASSERWEQYF	TGTGCCAGCAGCGAGCGGTGGGAGCAGTACTTC
TRBJ2-7	-	TRBV6-1	-	CASSTRTFSYEQYF	TGTGCCAGCAGCACCAGGACATTCTCTTACGAGCAGTACTTC
TRBJ2-7	many	TRBV10-3	TRBD2	CAISEGAGGLEQYF	TGTGCCATCAGTGAGGGAGCGGGAGGGCTCGAGCAGTACTTC